Below are 9 T cell receptor beta chains sequenced from a single sample in a study of cytomegalovirus exposure and HLA in healthy donors. Vbeta (60) and Jbeta (13) primers were used in the PCR. Only in-frame clones appear in the TCRdb table, and some are missing; sequencing was by immunoSEQ multiplex PCR. The table includes 63,000 or so clones, about 75% detected once. Material: PBMCs. These receptors were obtained from a woman in her thirties in good health and CMV-seropositive.

The chain employs TRBV7-2 and TRBJ1-3; D is ambiguous. This CDR3 is built from 17 residues. The V end lost 6 bases, the J end lost 0 bases, and 18 bases lay between the germline ends. The germline V gene has CDR1 SGHTA and CDR2 FQGNSA. CDR3 sequence reads: CASSLAGILSSGNTIYF. The CDR3 DNA is TGTGCCAGCAGTTTGGCGGGAATCCTGAGCTCTGGAAACACCATATATTTT.

The CDR3 is CASSLAGGGTDTQYF. The CDR3 DNA is TGCGCCAGCAGCTTGGCGGGAGGGGGCACAGATACGCAGTATTTT. The rearrangement joins TRBV5-1 to TRBJ2-3; 8 positions agree with TRBD2. Germline V gene lookup returns CDR1 SGHRS and CDR2 YFSETQ. The CDR3 runs 15 residues. Losses at the gene ends were 0 bases for V and 1 base for J; bases not matched to a gene: 1.

V gene TRBV27 combines with J gene TRBJ2-1; 13 positions agree with TRBD2. This CDR3 contains 21 residues. From germline, CDR1 is MNHEY and CDR2 SMNVEV (reference sequence). Trimming at V came to 0 bases and at J to 0 bases, leaving 11 bases not matched to a gene. The CDR3 nucleotides read TGTGCCAGCAGTTTATCCGCACTAGCGGGAGGGCCTAGCTTCTCCTACAATGAGCAGTTCTTC. It encodes CASSLSALAGGPSFSYNEQFF.

The genes are TRBV2 and TRBJ1-6; a possible D gene is TRBD1 (6 bases). The length of the CDR3 is 14 residues. V lost 7 bases and J 10 bases, leaving 17 bases between the germline ends. CDR1 is SNHLY, CDR2 FYNNEI, per germline. The chain's CDR3 is CASKDRGSHSPLHF. The CDR3 DNA reads TGTGCCAGCAAAGATAGGGGGTCGCACTCACCCCTCCACTTT.

V is TRBV15 and J is TRBJ1-5; 9 nucleotides match TRBD1. V lost 2 bases to trimming and J lost 0 bases; unmatched junction nucleotides: 8. Looked up from germline, CDR1 is LNHNV and CDR2 is YYDKDF (reference sequence). The CDR3 length is 18 residues. The CDR3 sequence: CATSRQTGGQGSNQPQHF. In DNA, the CDR3 is TGTGCCACCAGCAGACAAACCGGGGGACAGGGTAGCAATCAGCCCCAGCATTTT.

J is TRBJ1-3 and V is TRBV5-1; TRBD1 is a possible D gene (5 bases). With 0 bases removed from V and 3 bases from J, the gap between germline ends came to 10 bases. CDR1 and CDR2 (germline): SGHRS, YFSETQ. This CDR3 spans 15 amino acids. The CDR3 is CASSLGGVRGNTIYF. DNA for the CDR3: TGCGCCAGCAGCTTGGGGGGGGTCCGTGGAAACACCATATATTTT.

The V call is TRBV27, the J call TRBJ2-5; 12 bases agree with TRBD1. With the DNA end fitting TRBJ2-7 better, the J assignment may be wrong. The germline gives CDR1 MNHEY, CDR2 SMNVEV (reference sequence). The CDR3 is made up of 14 amino acids. The CDR3 reads CASSLGTGGNEQYF. CDR3 DNA: TGTGCCAGCAGTCTGGGGACAGGGGGCAACGAGCAGTACTTC.

The chain employs TRBV5-4 and TRBJ2-7; TRBD2 agrees at 16 bases. The CDR3 length is 15 residues. V shed 4 bases and J 5 bases; nucleotides not matched to a gene: 3. The germline gives CDR1 SGHNT, CDR2 YYREEE (reference sequence). The CDR3 sequence is CASSAGLAGGNEQYF. The CDR3 nucleotides read TGTGCCAGCAGCGCGGGACTAGCGGGAGGGAACGAGCAGTACTTC.

The gene calls are TRBV23-1 and TRBJ2-1; no definite D call. TRBV23-1 qualifies as an ORF whose function is uncertain. This CDR3 has 14 amino acids. V was shortened by 2 bases and J by 12 bases, with 17 bases between the two germline ends. In DNA, the CDR3 is TGCGCCAGCAGTCAAGTCAGGCATTCTTGGTGGCAGTTCTTC. Translated: CASSQVRHSWWQFF.